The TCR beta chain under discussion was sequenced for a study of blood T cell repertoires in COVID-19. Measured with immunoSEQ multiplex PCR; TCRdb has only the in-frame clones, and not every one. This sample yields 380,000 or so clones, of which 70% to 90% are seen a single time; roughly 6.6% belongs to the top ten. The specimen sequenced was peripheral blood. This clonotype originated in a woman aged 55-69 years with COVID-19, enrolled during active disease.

Here the CDR3 DNA reads TGTGCCAGCAGACAAACGGGGAGTGGTCACGAGCAGTACTTC. This gives the protein CASRQTGSGHEQYF. The chain recombines TRBV3-1 (or the pseudogene TRBV3-2) with TRBJ2-7, with D perhaps matching TRBD2 (5 bases). V shed 6 bases and J shed 5 bases, with 17 bases lying between them. CDR1 LGHDT and CDR2 YNNKEL come from the germline V gene (reference sequence). This CDR3 region has 14 residues.